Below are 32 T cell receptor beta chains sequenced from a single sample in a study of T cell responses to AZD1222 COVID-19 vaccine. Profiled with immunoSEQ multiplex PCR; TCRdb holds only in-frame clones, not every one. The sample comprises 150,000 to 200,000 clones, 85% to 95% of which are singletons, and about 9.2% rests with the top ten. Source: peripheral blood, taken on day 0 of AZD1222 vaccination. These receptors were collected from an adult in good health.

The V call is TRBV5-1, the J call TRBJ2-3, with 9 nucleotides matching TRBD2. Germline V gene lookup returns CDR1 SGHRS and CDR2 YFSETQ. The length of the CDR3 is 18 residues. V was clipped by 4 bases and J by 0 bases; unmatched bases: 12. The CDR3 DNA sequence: TGCGCCAGCAGCCCGCGCGCGGGAGGGCCGTTAAGCACAGATACGCAGTATTTT. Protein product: CASSPRAGGPLSTDTQYF. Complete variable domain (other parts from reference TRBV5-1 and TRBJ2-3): KAGVTQTPRYLIKTRGQQVTLSCSPISGHRSVSWYQQTPGQGLQFLFEYFSETQRNKGNFPGRFSGRQFSNSRSEMNVSTLELGDSALYLCASSPRAGGPLSTDTQYFGPGTRLTVL.

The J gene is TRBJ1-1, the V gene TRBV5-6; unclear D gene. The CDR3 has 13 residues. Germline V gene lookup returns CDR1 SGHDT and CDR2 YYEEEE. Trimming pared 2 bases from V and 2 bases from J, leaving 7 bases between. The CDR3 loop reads CASSFWANTEAFF. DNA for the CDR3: TGTGCCAGCAGCTTTTGGGCTAACACTGAAGCTTTCTTT.

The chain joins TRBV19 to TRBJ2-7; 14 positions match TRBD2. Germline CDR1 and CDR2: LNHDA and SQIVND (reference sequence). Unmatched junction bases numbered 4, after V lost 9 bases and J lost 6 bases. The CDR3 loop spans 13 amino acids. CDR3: CASGTSGSGEQYF. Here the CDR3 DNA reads TGTGCCAGCGGGACTAGCGGGAGTGGCGAGCAGTACTTC.

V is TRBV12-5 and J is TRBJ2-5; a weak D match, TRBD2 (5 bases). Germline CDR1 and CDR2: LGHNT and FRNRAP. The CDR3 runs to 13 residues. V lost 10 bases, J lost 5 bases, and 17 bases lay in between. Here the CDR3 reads CANDYRFSETQYF. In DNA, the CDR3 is TGTGCTAACGACTACAGATTCTCCGAGACCCAGTACTTC.

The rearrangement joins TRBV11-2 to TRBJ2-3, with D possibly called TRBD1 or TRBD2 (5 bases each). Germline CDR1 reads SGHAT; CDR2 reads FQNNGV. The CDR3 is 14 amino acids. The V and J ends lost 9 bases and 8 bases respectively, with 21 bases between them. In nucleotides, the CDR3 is TGTGCCAGTACCGGGACCCTCGGCACGGGTACGCAGTATTTT. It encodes CASTGTLGTGTQYF.

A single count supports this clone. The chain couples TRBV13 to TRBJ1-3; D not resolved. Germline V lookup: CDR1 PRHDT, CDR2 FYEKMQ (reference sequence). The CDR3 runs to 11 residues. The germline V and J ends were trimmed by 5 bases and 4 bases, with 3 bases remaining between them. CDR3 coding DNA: TGTGCCAGCAGCGGGGGAAACACCATATATTTT. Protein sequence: CASSGGNTIYF. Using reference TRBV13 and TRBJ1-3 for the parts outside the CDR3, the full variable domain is AAGVIQSPRHLIKEKRETATLKCYPIPRHDTVYWYQQGPGQDPQFLISFYEKMQSDKGSIPDRFSAQQFSDYHSELNMSSLELGDSALYFCASSGGNTIYFGEGSWLTVV.

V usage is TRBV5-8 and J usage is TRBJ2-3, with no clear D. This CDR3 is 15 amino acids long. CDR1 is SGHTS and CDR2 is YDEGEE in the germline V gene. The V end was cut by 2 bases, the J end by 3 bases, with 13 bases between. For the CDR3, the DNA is TGTGCCAGCAGCTTTCAGAGCCACGGGACAGATACGCAGTATTTT. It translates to CASSFQSHGTDTQYF. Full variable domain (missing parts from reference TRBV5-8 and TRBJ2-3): EAGVTQSPTHLIKTRGQQATLRCSPISGHTSVYWYQQALGLGLQFLLWYDEGEERNRGNFPPRFSGRQFPNYSSELNVNALELEDSALYLCASSFQSHGTDTQYFGPGTRLTVL.

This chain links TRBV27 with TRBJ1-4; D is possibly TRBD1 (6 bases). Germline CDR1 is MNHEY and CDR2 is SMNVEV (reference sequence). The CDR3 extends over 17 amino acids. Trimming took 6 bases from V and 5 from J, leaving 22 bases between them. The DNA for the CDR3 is TGTGCCAGCAGCTTGAGACTAAGGGGGTCTGAGAATGAAAAACTGTTTTTT. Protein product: CASSLRLRGSENEKLFF.

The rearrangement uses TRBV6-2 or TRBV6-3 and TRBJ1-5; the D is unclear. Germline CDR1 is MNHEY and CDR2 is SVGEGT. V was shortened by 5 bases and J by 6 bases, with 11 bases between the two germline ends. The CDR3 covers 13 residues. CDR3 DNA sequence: TGTGCCAGCAGTACCCATCGCTTTCAGCCCCAGCATTTT. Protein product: CASSTHRFQPQHF.

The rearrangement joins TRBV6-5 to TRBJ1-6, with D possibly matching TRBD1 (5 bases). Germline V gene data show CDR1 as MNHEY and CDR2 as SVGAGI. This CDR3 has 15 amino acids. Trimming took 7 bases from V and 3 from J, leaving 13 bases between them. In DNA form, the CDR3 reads TGTGCCAGCAAACCCCGACAGTTCTATAATTCACCCCTCCACTTT. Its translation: CASKPRQFYNSPLHF.

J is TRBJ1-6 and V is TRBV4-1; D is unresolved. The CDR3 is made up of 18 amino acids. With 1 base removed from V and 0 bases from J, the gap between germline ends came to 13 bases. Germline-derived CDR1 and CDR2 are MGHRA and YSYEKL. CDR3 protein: CASSQVLAGSSYNSPLHF. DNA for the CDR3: TGCGCCAGCAGCCAAGTGTTGGCGGGCAGCTCCTATAATTCACCCCTCCACTTT.

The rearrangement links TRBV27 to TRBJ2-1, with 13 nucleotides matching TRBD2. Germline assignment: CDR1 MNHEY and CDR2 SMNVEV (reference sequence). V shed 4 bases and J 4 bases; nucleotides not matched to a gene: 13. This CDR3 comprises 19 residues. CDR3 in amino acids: CASSSSRTSGRTGYNEQFF. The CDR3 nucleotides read TGTGCCAGCAGTTCCTCCCGGACTAGCGGGAGAACCGGTTACAATGAGCAGTTCTTC.

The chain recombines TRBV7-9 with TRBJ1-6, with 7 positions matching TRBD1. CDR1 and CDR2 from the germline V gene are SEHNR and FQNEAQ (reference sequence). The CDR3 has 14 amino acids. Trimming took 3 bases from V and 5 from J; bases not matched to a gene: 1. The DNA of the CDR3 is TGTGCCAGCAGCTTCGGGACAGATAATTCACCCCTCCACTTT. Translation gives CASSFGTDNSPLHF.

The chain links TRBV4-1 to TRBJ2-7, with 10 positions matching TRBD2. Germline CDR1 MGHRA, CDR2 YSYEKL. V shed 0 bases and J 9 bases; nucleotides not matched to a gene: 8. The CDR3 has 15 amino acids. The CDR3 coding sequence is TGCGCCAGCAGCCAAGATTCCCTAGCGGGAGTAGCGCAGTACTTC. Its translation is CASSQDSLAGVAQYF.

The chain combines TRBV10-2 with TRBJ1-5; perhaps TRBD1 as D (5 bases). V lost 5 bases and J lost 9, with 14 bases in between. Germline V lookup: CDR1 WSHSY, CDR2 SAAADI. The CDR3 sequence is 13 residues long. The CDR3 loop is CASSSQGVSPQHF. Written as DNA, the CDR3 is TGCGCCAGCAGTTCTCAAGGGGTTTCGCCCCAGCATTTT.

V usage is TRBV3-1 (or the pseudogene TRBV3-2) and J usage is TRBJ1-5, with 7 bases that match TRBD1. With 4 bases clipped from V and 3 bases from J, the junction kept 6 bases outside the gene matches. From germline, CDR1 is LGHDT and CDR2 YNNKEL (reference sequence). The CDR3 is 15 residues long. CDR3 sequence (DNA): TGTGCCAGCAGCCGATCAGGGGGGAACAATCAGCCCCAGCATTTT. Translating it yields CASSRSGGNNQPQHF.

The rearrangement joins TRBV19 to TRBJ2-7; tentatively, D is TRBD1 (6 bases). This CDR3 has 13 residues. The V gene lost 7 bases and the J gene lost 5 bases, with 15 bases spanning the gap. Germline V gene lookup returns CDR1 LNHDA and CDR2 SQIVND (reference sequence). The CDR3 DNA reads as TGTGCCAGTAAAAAGCACAGGGACGACGAGCAGTACTTC. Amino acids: CASKKHRDDEQYF.

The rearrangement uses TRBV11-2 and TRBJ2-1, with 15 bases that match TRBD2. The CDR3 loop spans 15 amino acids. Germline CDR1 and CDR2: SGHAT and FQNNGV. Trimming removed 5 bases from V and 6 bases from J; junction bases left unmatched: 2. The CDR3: CASSQGLAGGNEQFF. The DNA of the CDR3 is TGTGCCAGCAGCCAGGGACTAGCGGGGGGCAATGAGCAGTTCTTC.

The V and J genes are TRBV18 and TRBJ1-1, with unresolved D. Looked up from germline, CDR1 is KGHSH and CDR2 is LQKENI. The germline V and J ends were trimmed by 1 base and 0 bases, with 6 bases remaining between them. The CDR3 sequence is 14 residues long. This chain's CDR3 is CASSPLDLNTEAFF. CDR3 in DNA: TGTGCCAGCTCACCACTGGATCTGAACACTGAAGCTTTCTTT. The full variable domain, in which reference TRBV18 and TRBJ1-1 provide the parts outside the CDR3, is NAGVMQNPRHLVRRRGQEARLRCSPMKGHSHVYWYRQLPEEGLKFMVYLQKENIIDESGMPKERFSAEFPKEGPSILRIQQVVRGDSAAYFCASSPLDLNTEAFFGQGTRLTVV.

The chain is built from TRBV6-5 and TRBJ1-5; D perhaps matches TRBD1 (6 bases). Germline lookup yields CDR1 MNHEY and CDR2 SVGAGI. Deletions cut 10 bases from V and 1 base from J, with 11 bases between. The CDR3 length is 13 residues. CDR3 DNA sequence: TGTGCCACCACAGGGAGGAGCAATCAGCCCCAGCATTTT. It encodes CATTGRSNQPQHF.

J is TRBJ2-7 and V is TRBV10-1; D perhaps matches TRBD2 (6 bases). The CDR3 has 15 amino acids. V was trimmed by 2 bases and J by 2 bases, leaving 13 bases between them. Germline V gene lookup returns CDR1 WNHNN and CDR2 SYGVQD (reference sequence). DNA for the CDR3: TGCGCCAGCAGTGAGGACCTTAGCGGCCCCTACGAGCAGTACTTC. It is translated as CASSEDLSGPYEQYF.

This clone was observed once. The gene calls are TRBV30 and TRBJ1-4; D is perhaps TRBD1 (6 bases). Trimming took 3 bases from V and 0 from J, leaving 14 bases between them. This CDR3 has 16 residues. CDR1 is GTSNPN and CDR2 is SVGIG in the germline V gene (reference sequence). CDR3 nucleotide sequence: TGTGCCTGGAGGAGGGGGGAGGGCACAACTAATGAAAAACTGTTTTTT. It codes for CAWRRGEGTTNEKLFF.

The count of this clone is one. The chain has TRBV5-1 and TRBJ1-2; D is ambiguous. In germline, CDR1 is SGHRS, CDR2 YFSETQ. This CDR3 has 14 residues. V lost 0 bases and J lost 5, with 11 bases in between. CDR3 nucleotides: TGCGCCAGCAGCTTGGAGACTGAACGATATGGCTACACCTTC. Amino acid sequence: CASSLETERYGYTF.

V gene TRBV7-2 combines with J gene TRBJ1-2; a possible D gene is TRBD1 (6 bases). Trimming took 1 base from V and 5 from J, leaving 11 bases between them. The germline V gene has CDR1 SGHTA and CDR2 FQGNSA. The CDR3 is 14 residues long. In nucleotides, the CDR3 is TGTGCCAGCAGCTTAGACAGGGCGGCTTATGGCTACACCTTC. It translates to CASSLDRAAYGYTF.

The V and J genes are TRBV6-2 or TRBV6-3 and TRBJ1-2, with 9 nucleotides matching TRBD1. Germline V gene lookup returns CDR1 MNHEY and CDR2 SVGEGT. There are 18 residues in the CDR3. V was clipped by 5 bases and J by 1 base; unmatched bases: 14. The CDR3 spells CASSKPGQGRNLNYGYTF. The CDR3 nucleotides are TGTGCCAGCAGTAAACCGGGACAGGGCCGAAATCTTAACTATGGCTACACCTTC.

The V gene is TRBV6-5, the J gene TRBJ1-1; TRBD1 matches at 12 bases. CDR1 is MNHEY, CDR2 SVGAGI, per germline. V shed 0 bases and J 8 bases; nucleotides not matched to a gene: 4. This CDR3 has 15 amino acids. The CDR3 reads CASSYSWGQGAEAFF. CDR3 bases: TGTGCCAGCAGTTACTCGTGGGGACAGGGGGCAGAAGCTTTCTTT.

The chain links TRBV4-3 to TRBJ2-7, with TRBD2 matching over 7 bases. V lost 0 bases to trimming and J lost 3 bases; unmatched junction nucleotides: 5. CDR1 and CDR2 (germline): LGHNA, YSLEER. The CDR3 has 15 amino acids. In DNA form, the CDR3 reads TGCGCCAGCAGCCAAGAGGGGGGAGGGGTCTACGAGCAGTACTTC. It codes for CASSQEGGGVYEQYF.

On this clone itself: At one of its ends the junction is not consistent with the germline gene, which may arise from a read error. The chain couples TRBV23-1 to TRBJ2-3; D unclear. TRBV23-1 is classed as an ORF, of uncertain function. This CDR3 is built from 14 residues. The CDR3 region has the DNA TGCGCCAGCATTCAACTGAGAAGCACAGATACGCAGTATTTT. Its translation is CASIQLRSTDTQYF.

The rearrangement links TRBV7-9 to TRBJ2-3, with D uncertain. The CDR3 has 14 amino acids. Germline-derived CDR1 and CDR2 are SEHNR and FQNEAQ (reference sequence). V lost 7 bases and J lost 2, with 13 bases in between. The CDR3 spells CASNKGGYTDTQYF. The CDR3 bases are TGTGCCAGCAATAAGGGCGGATACACAGATACGCAGTATTTT. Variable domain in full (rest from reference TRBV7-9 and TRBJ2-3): DTGVSQNPRHKITKRGQNVTFRCDPISEHNRLYWYRQTLGQGPEFLTYFQNEAQLEKSRLLSDRFSAERPKGSFSTLEIQRTEQGDSAMYLCASNKGGYTDTQYFGPGTRLTVL.

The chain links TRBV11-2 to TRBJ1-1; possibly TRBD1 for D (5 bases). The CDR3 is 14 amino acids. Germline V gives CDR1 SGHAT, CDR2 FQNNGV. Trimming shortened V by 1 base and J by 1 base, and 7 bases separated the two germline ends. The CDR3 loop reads CASSLGGGNTEAFF. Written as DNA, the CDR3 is TGTGCCAGCAGCTTAGGTGGGGGGAACACTGAAGCTTTCTTT.

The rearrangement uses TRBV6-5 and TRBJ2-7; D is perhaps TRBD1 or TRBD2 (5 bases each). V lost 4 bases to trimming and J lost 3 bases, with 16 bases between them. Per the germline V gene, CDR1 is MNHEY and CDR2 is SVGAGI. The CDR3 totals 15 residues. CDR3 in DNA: TGTGCCAGCAGTTCCCCCGGGACGGCCCTCTACGAGCAGTACTTC. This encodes CASSSPGTALYEQYF.

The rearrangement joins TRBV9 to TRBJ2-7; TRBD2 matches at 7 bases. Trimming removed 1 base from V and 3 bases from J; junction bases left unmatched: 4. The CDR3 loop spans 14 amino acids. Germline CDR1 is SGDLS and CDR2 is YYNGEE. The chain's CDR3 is CASSVQGGSYEQYF. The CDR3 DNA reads TGTGCCAGCAGCGTACAAGGCGGGAGCTACGAGCAGTACTTC.